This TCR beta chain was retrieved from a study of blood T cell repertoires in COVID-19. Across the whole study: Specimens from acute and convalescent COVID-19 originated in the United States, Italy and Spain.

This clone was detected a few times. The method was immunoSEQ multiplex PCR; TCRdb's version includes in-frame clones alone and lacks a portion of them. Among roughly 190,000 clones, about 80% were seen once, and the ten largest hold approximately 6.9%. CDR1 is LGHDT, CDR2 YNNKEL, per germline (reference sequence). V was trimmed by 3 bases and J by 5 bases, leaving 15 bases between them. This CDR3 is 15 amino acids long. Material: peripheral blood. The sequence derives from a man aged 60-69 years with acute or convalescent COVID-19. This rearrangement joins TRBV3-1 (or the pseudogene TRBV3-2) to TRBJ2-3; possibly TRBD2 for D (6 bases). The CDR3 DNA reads TGTGCCAGCAGCCAGACCAGGGACTGGGAAGATACGCAGTATTTT. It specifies CASSQTRDWEDTQYF.